This TCR beta chain was identified in a study of human CD4 T cells and Enterobacteriaceae. Study overall: E. coli, K. pneumoniae, E. aerogenes, S. flexneri, S. sonnei, S. typhimurium, S. aureus were stimuli.

The CDR3 contains 15 residues. Per germline, CDR1 MNHNY and CDR2 SVGAGI (reference sequence). V was shortened by 6 bases and J by 4 bases, with 19 bases between the two germline ends. Proliferating activated T cells were sorted by FACS as CFSE-low CD25+ ICOS+ after about 6-7 days. Sorted memory CD4+ T cells were CFSE-labeled and cultured 2:1 with irradiated antigen-pulsed autologous monocytes. Memory CD4+ T cells were sorted as all CD4+ cells except CD45RA+CCR7+CD95- naive cells, over 95% pure. Some clones are missing from TCRdb's copy, which holds only in-frame ones; the method was immunoSEQ multiplex PCR. Seen here are approximately 1,300 clones, about half observed once, and the top ten hold 30% to 40%.

This TCR derives from a human donor in good health. The chain combines TRBV6-6 with TRBJ2-7; perhaps TRBD2 as D (6 bases). Sequenced sample: bacteria-reactive CD4+ T cells grown in culture. Indicated subset: CFSE-low proliferating memory CD4 T cells sorted after in vitro stimulation with a heat-inactivated bacterium or M. tuberculosis lysate. CDR3 sequence reads: CASSTPEAGIYEQYF. In DNA, the CDR3 is TGTGCCAGCAGCACTCCCGAGGCGGGGATTTACGAGCAGTACTTC.